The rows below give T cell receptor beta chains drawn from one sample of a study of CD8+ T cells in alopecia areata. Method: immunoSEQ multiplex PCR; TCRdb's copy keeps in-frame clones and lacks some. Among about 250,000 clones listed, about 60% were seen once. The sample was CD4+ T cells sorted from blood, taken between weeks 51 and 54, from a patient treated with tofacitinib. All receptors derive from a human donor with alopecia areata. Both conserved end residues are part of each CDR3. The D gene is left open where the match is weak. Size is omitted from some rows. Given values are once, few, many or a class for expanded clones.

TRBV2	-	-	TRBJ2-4	CASKAGEAKNIQYF	TGTGCCAGCAAGGCAGGGGAGGCCAAAAACATTCAGTACTTC
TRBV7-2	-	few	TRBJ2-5	CASSFGRQETQYF	TGTGCCAGCAGCTTCGGCAGGCAAGAGACCCAGTACTTC
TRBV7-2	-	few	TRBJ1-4	CASSQRPSPEKLFF	TGTGCCAGCAGCCAGAGGCCTTCCCCGGAAAAACTGTTTTTT
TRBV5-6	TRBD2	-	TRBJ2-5	CASSLGGTRSIQETQYF	TGTGCCAGCAGCTTGGGGGGGACTAGGTCTATCCAAGAGACCCAGTACTTC
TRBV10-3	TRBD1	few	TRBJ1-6	CAISMDRDSPLHF	TGTGCCATCAGTATGGACAGGGATTCACCCCTCCACTTT
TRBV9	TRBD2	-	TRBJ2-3	CASSKTSGRTDTQYF	TGTGCCAGCAGCAAAACTAGCGGACGCACAGATACGCAGTATTTT
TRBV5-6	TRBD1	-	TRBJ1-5	CASSWGQGPNQPQHF	TGTGCCAGCAGCTGGGGACAGGGGCCCAATCAGCCCCAGCATTTT
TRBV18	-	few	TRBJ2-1	CASSSTGGEQFF	TGTGCCAGCTCATCCACAGGAGGCGAGCAGTTCTTC
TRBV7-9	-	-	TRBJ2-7	CASREEGGGYEQYF	TGTGCCAGCCGCGAGGAAGGGGGAGGTTACGAGCAGTACTTC
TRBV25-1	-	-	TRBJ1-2	CASSESEYGYTF	TGTGCCAGCAGTGAATCGGAATATGGCTACACCTTC
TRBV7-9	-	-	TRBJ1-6	CASSTRGTFPPLHF	TGTGCCAGCAGCACCCGGGGGACATTTCCACCCCTCCACTTT
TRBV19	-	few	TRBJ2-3	CASTNGGLDTDTQYF	TGTGCCAGTACCAATGGGGGACTTGACACAGATACGCAGTATTTT
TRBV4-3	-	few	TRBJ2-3	CASSQEGADTQYF	TGCGCCAGCAGCCAAGAGGGCGCAGATACGCAGTATTTT
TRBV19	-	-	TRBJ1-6	CASSMLGNSPLHF	TGTGCCAGTAGTATGTTGGGCAATTCACCCCTCCACTTT
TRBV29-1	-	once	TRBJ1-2	CSVGKEQGNYGYTF	TGCAGCGTTGGAAAAGAGCAGGGAAACTATGGCTACACCTTC
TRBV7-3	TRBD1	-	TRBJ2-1	CASSSSLGQGRNEQFF	TGTGCCAGCAGCTCTAGCCTGGGACAGGGGAGGAATGAGCAGTTCTTC
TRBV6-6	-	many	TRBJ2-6	CASSYVTGGANVLTF	TGTGCCAGCAGTTATGTCACGGGAGGGGCCAACGTCCTGACTTTC
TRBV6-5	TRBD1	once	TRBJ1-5	CASSTGGGQPQHF	TGTGCCAGCAGTACAGGGGGAGGTCAGCCCCAGCATTTT
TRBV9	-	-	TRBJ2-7	CASSTAVIGSYEQYF	TGTGCCAGCAGCACCGCTGTGATTGGATCCTACGAGCAGTACTTC
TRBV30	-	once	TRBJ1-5	CAWSGDSNQPQHF	TGTGCCTGGAGTGGCGATAGCAATCAGCCCCAGCATTTT
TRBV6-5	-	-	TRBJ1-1	CASTVRAWTNTEAFF	TGTGCCAGTACGGTCCGGGCCTGGACGAACACTGAAGCTTTCTTT
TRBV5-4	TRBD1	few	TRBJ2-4	CASSERTGRQYF	TGTGCCAGCAGCGAACGGACAGGACGACAGTACTTC
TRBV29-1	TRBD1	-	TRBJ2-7	CSAGTGGVEQYF	TGCAGCGCCGGGACAGGGGGCGTCGAGCAGTACTTC
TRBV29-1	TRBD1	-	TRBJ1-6	CSVAQGAYSPLHF	TGCAGCGTTGCCCAGGGGGCCTATTCACCCCTCCACTTT
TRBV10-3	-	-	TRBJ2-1	CAISESGDYNEQFF	TGTGCCATCAGTGAGTCCGGGGATTACAATGAGCAGTTCTTC
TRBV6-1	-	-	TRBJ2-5	CASSEWSLETQYF	TGTGCCAGCAGTGAATGGAGTTTAGAGACCCAGTACTTC
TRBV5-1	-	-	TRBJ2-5	CASSTGTHQETQYF	TGCGCCAGCAGTACAGGGACACATCAAGAGACCCAGTACTTC
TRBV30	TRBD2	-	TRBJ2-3	CAWTLAGGSTDTQYF	TGTGCCTGGACCCTAGCGGGGGGTAGCACAGATACGCAGTATTTT
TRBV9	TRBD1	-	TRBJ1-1	CASSVEGTARRTEAFF	TGTGCCAGCAGCGTAGAAGGGACAGCGAGGAGAACTGAAGCTTTCTTT
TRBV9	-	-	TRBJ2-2	CASTGRNTGELFF	TGTGCCAGCACGGGCCGGAACACCGGGGAGCTGTTTTTT
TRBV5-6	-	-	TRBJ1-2	CASSLDSNYGYTF	TGTGCCAGCAGCTTGGACAGCAACTATGGCTACACCTTC
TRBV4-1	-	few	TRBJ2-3	CASSLREGPSTDTQYF	TGCGCCAGCAGCCTAAGAGAGGGACCAAGCACAGATACGCAGTATTTT
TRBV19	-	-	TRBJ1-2	CASKLGHRNYGYTF	TGTGCCAGTAAACTGGGACATAGGAACTATGGCTACACCTTC
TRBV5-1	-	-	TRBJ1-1	CASTRGVMNTEAFF	TGCGCCAGCACCCGCGGAGTTATGAACACTGAAGCTTTCTTT
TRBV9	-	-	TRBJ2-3	CASSVGVTTDTQYF	TGTGCCAGCAGCGTAGGGGTTACCACAGATACGCAGTATTTT
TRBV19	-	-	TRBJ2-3	CASNPSGALSTDTQYF	TGTGCCAGTAACCCCTCGGGGGCGCTTAGCACAGATACGCAGTATTTT
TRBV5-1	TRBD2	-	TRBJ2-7	CASSPGTSEYEQYF	TGCGCCAGCAGCCCCGGGACTAGCGAATACGAGCAGTACTTC
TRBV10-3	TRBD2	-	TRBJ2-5	CAIKTSGVHEETQYF	TGTGCCATCAAAACTAGCGGGGTTCACGAAGAGACCCAGTACTTC
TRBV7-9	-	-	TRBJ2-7	CASSPGSRYEQYF	TGTGCCAGCAGTCCGGGTTCCCGCTACGAGCAGTACTTC
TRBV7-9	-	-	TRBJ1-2	CASSPRERGSGYTF	TGTGCCAGCAGCCCTCGCGAGAGGGGCAGCGGCTACACCTTC
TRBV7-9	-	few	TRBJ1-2	CASSLGPREGYTF	TGTGCCAGCAGCTTAGGTCCCAGGGAAGGCTACACCTTC
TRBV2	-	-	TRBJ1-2	CASGQNYGYTF	TGTGCCAGCGGACAGAACTATGGCTACACCTTC
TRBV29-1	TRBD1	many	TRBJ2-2	CSVVKTGATGELFF	TGCAGCGTGGTCAAAACAGGGGCGACCGGGGAGCTGTTTTTT
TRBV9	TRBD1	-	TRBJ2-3	CASSTRTGGTDTQYF	TGTGCCAGCAGCACGCGGACAGGGGGCACAGATACGCAGTATTTT
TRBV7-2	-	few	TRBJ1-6	CASSLTGLASPLHF	TGTGCCAGCAGCTTAACAGGGTTGGCTTCACCCCTCCACTTT
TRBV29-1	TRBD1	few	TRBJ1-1	CSVAGTGEAFF	TGCAGCGTTGCCGGGACAGGAGAAGCTTTCTTT
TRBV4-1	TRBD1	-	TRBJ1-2	CASSQDGRGLSRYTF	TGCGCCAGCAGCCAAGATGGTAGGGGGCTTAGTCGCTACACCTTC
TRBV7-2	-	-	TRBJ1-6	CASSSQGRGGRVPSSPLHF	TGTGCCAGCAGCTCCCAGGGCCGAGGTGGTCGGGTTCCCTCTTCACCCCTCCACTTT
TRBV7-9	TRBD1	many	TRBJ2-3	CASSRRRDRGTGDTQYF	TGTGCCAGCAGCCGGCGTCGGGACAGGGGAACGGGAGATACGCAGTATTTT
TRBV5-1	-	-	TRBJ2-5	CASSLEAWKYQETQYF	TGCGCCAGCAGCTTGGAAGCATGGAAGTACCAAGAGACCCAGTACTTC
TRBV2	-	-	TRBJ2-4	CASTEGFGIQYF	TGTGCCAGCACGGAGGGCTTTGGCATTCAGTACTTC
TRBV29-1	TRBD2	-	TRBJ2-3	CSVLIAGDTQYF	TGCAGCGTTCTTATAGCGGGGGATACGCAGTATTTT
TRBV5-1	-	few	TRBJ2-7	CASSLVTGKSYEQYF	TGCGCCAGCAGCTTGGTGACAGGCAAGTCCTACGAGCAGTACTTC
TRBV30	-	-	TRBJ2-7	CAWSVRVNEQYF	TGTGCCTGGAGTGTACGCGTCAACGAGCAGTACTTC
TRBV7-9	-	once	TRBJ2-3	CASSLGNADTQYF	TGTGCCAGCAGCTTGGGTAACGCAGATACGCAGTATTTT
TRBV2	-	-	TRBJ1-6	CASSGQGGGSPLHF	TGTGCCAGCAGTGGGCAGGGCGGGGGTTCACCCCTCCACTTT
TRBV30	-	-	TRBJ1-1	CAWIRTALQTEAFF	TGTGCCTGGATAAGGACCGCACTGCAAACTGAAGCTTTCTTT
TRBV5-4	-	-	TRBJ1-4	CASSLGGGGEKLFF	TGTGCCAGCAGCTTGGGAGGGGGAGGAGAAAAACTGTTTTTT